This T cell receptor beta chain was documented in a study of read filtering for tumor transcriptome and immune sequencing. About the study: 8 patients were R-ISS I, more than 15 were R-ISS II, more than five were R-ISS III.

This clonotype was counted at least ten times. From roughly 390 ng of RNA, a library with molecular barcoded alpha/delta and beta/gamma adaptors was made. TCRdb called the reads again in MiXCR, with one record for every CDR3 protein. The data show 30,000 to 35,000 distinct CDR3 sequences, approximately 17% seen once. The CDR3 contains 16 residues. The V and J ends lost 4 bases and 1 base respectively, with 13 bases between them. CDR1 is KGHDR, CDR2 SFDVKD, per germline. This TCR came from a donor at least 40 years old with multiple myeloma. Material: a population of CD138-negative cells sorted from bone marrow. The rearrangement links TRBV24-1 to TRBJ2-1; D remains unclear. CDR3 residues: CATSDPGRISYNEQFF. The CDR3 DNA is TGTGCCACCAGTGACCCCGGACGCATTTCCTACAATGAGCAGTTCTTC.